Listed below are T cell receptor beta chains from one sample, sequenced in a study of T cells in narcolepsy. Assay: immunoSEQ multiplex PCR; the TCRdb copy retains only in-frame clones and omits some. The repertoire holds tens of thousands of clones, with roughly four fifths as singletons. What was sequenced was CD45RA- memory CD4+ T cells from PBMCs. Source of these receptors: a human donor with narcolepsy. CDR3s include the opening cysteine and the closing phenylalanine or tryptophan. A D gene is named only where the DNA matches it firmly. Size is stated for part of the rows, as once, few or many counts, or as a class when the clone is expanded.

D gene	V gene	J gene	clone size	CDR3 DNA	CDR3 protein
-	TRBV9	TRBJ2-7	-	TGTGCCAGCAGCGTAAGGGTTATCTACGAGCAGTACTTC	CASSVRVIYEQYF
TRBD2	TRBV27	TRBJ2-3	-	TGTGCCAGCAGGGAAGTTAGACTAGCGGGTTGGGATACGCAGTATTTT	CASREVRLAGWDTQYF
TRBD1	TRBV10-2	TRBJ1-5	-	TGCGCCAGCAGTGAAAACAGGGGGCTTGACAATCAGCCCCAGCATTTT	CASSENRGLDNQPQHF
-	TRBV5-4	TRBJ2-5	-	TGTGCCAGCAGCTCACCTGGCGCGGAGAAAGAGACCCAGTACTTC	CASSSPGAEKETQYF
-	TRBV7-7	TRBJ2-3	few	TGTGCTAGCAGCTTAGCGCTGGTAGGGCAGGGTACAGATACGCAGTATTTT	CASSLALVGQGTDTQYF
-	TRBV5-6	TRBJ1-1	-	TGTGCCAGCAGCCCTTTGGGGACGGGGGCCAGGAACACTGAAGCTTTCTTT	CASSPLGTGARNTEAFF
TRBD2	TRBV5-1	TRBJ2-2	few	TGCGCCAGCAGCTTGGACCTATCTAGCGGCCGGCGGAATACCGGGGAGCTGTTTTTT	CASSLDLSSGRRNTGELFF
-	TRBV7-9	TRBJ2-3	-	TGTGCCAGCAGCCCCATAAGCGATACGCAGTATTTT	CASSPISDTQYF
-	TRBV28	TRBJ1-2	-	TGTGCCAGTACCAAACAGGGCGCGCTAGGCTACACCTTC	CASTKQGALGYTF
-	TRBV5-1	TRBJ1-3	-	TGCGCCAGCAGCGCGGCCTCCGGATCCTCCTCTGGAAACACCATATATTTT	CASSAASGSSSGNTIYF
-	TRBV7-2	TRBJ2-1	once	TGTGCCAGCAGCCTAAGGGGGGGCGAGCAGTTCTTC	CASSLRGGEQFF
-	TRBV30	TRBJ2-1	-	TGTGCCTGGAGTGTAGGACAGTCCCTCTACAATGAGCAGTTCTTC	CAWSVGQSLYNEQFF
TRBD1	TRBV5-1	TRBJ2-2	once	TGCGCCAGCAGATTACCAGGGGGCACCGGGGAGCTGTTTTTT	CASRLPGGTGELFF
-	TRBV11-2	TRBJ2-3	-	TGTGCCAGCAGCTTAATTCGAGCAGATACGCAGTATTTT	CASSLIRADTQYF
-	TRBV28	TRBJ2-5	-	TGTGCCAGCAGTTATCTGGGAGAGACCCAGTACTTC	CASSYLGETQYF
-	TRBV6-5	TRBJ1-5	-	TGTGCCAGCAGTCCCGGGGGCAATCAGCCCCAGCATTTT	CASSPGGNQPQHF
-	TRBV5-8	TRBJ1-4	-	TGTGCCAGCAGCTTGTCGGGCGTCACGTATGAAAAACTGTTTTTT	CASSLSGVTYEKLFF
TRBD1	TRBV18	TRBJ2-2	-	TGTGCCAGCTCACCACGGACAGGGGGGCTCGGCGGGGAGCTGTTTTTT	CASSPRTGGLGGELFF
-	TRBV28	TRBJ2-7	-	TGTGCCAGCAGTTTCCAGGGCAACCCCTACGAGCAGTACTTC	CASSFQGNPYEQYF
-	TRBV11-2	TRBJ1-2	-	TGTGCCAGCAGCTTAGGGGGCAGCCCCACCTTC	CASSLGGSPTF
-	TRBV21-1	TRBJ2-2	-	TGTGCCAGCAGACACCGGGGAGCTGTTTTT	CASRHRGAVF
TRBD2	TRBV6-1	TRBJ2-1	-	TGTGCCAGCAGTTTCGGGACTAGCGGGAACAATGAGCAGTTCTTC	CASSFGTSGNNEQFF
-	TRBV9	TRBJ1-6	-	TGTGCCAGCAGCGCCGGTGGGGGGCCTACCCGGTCACCCCTCCACTTT	CASSAGGGPTRSPLHF
TRBD1	TRBV19	TRBJ2-3	-	TGTGCCAGTAGTATTGGGGAGACAGGGATCCCAGATACGCAGTATTTT	CASSIGETGIPDTQYF
-	TRBV7-2	TRBJ2-2	-	TGTGCCAGCAGCCAGCGTACCCTCTCGGGCACCGGGGAGCTGTTTTTT	CASSQRTLSGTGELFF